This entry lists 7 T cell receptor beta chains sequenced from one sample in a study of PD-1 blockade in mismatch repair-deficient tumors. Some clones are missing from TCRdb's copy, which holds only in-frame ones; the method was immunoSEQ multiplex PCR. The profile shows about 19,000 clones, roughly 80% of them singletons. The sequences come from PBMCs, collected 52 weeks after starting pembrolizumab. All receptors come from an adult with mismatch repair-deficient cancer.

The chain has TRBV5-1 and TRBJ2-5; 10 bases align to TRBD1. The V gene end was trimmed by 4 bases and the J gene end by 4 bases; junction bases not matched to a gene: 4. Germline lookup yields CDR1 SGHRS and CDR2 YFSETQ. The CDR3 totals 14 residues. CDR3 amino acids: CASSVRTGGETQYF. As DNA, the CDR3 is TGCGCCAGCAGCGTCCGGACAGGGGGAGAGACCCAGTACTTC. Together with reference TRBV5-1 and TRBJ2-5, the CDR3 gives the full variable domain: KAGVTQTPRYLIKTRGQQVTLSCSPISGHRSVSWYQQTPGQGLQFLFEYFSETQRNKGNFPGRFSGRQFSNSRSEMNVSTLELGDSALYLCASSVRTGGETQYFGPGTRLLVL.

The chain joins TRBV15 to TRBJ2-2; 7 bases agree with TRBD1. The germline gives CDR1 LNHNV, CDR2 YYDKDF (reference sequence). This CDR3 comprises 13 residues. Trimming took 5 bases from V and 7 from J; bases not matched to a gene: 4. The CDR3 is CATSSRTGGELFF. The CDR3 DNA sequence: TGTGCCACCAGCTCAAGGACAGGCGGGGAGCTGTTTTTT.

The chain has TRBV7-9 and TRBJ2-1; D might be TRBD1 (6 bases). The CDR3 is 15 amino acids. The V end lost 2 bases, the J end lost 5 bases, and 13 bases lay between the germline ends. Germline assignment: CDR1 SEHNR and CDR2 FQNEAQ (reference sequence). The DNA for the CDR3 is TGTGCCAGCAGCTTACCTCCTCGGACAGACAATGAGCAGTTCTTC. Translated: CASSLPPRTDNEQFF.

This clone was seen just once. The chain is built from TRBV21-1 and TRBJ1-2; the tabulated D call, TRBD1, remains unverified against the DNA. TRBV21-1 is a pseudogene locus. This CDR3 region has 16 residues. The DNA of the CDR3 is TGTGCCAGCAGCAAATGCCGGGACAGAGATAACTATGGCTACACCTTC. Translated, it gives CASSKCRDRDNYGYTF.

V usage is TRBV4-1 and J usage is TRBJ2-1, with D possibly matching TRBD2 (7 bases). Germline CDR1 and CDR2: MGHRA and YSYEKL. The CDR3 covers 15 residues. V was cut by 3 bases and J by 9 bases, with 18 bases left in between. The CDR3 bases are TGCGCCAGCAGCCATGGGGGGCGGGAGTTGGGTGAGCAGTTCTTC. Protein product: CASSHGGRELGEQFF.

CDR3 protein: CASSYHGEGMNTEAFF. CDR3 bases: TGTGCCAGCAGTTACCATGGGGAGGGAATGAACACTGAAGCTTTCTTT. The chain has TRBV6-5 and TRBJ1-1, with unresolved D. Deletions cut 2 bases from V and 0 bases from J, with 13 bases between. The CDR3 spans 16 residues. Germline assignment: CDR1 MNHEY and CDR2 SVGAGI.

The chain recombines TRBV29-1 with TRBJ2-7, with 10 bases matching TRBD1. Trimming took 1 base from V and 1 from J; bases not matched to a gene: 10. Per the germline V gene, CDR1 is SQVTM and CDR2 is ANQGSEA. This CDR3 has 17 residues. The CDR3 spells CSVEVPWGTGDSYEQYF. As DNA, the CDR3 is TGCAGCGTTGAAGTCCCATGGGGGACAGGGGATTCCTACGAGCAGTACTTC.